This T cell receptor beta chain was sequenced for a study of blood T cells in healthy people across ages. PCR was performed a second time for roughly 7 to 12 cycles using a sample-barcoded 5' primer and a J-beta primer mix. TCRdb fed the 5' RACE reads into MiXCR, producing one record per CDR3 protein. The data hold 1.5 million to 1.8 million distinct CDR3 sequences, with roughly 43% observed a single time. V dropped 5 bases and J dropped 4 bases, with 14 bases sitting between them. The germline gives CDR1 MDHEN, CDR2 SYDVKM. The CDR3 loop spans 14 amino acids. The sequencing input was blood. The source is a young woman in good health. This chain joins TRBV28 and TRBJ1-2; TRBD1 might be the D (5 bases). CDR3 coding DNA: TGTGCCAGCAGTCCGCACGGGGCCTCCTATGGCTACACCTTC. This sequence encodes CASSPHGASYGYTF.